This note documents a single T cell receptor beta chain sequence. Antigen specificity is unknown. The sample comes from a study of OX40 agonist ivuxolimab in advanced cancers. Study outcomes and limitations: CD4+ and CD8+ blood T cells expanded clonally by week 6 at 0.1 to 3.0 mg/kg. Expanded peripheral T-cell antigen specificity went undetermined.

Trimming removed 5 bases at V and 0 bases at J, with 20 bases between. This CDR3 has 19 residues. CDR1 and CDR2 from the germline V gene are SGHVS and FQNEAQ. The method was immunoSEQ multiplex PCR; TCRdb's version includes in-frame clones alone and lacks a portion of them. The table has around 6,400 clones, about 80% seen once. The material was CD4+ or CD8+ T cells sorted from blood, obtained in a trial of the OX40 agonist ivuxolimab. The chain uses TRBV7-8 and TRBJ1-6; no firm D call. The sequence came from an adult with an advanced solid tumor such as melanoma, head and neck, liver or kidney cancer. CDR3 in amino acids: CASSRQLERSGSYNSPLHF. In DNA form, the CDR3 reads TGTGCCAGCAGCCGCCAGTTAGAAAGGTCCGGCTCCTATAATTCACCCCTCCACTTT.